Many counts were recorded for the clone carrying this TCR beta chain. The target antigen is unknown. CDR3 length: 16 residues. The trim removed 2 bases at V and 2 bases at J, leaving 6 bases unmatched. The germline V gene encodes CDR1 SGHRS and CDR2 YFSETQ. This entry belongs to a study of neurological immune-mediated disorders. General study results and limits: Grouping of repertoires by phylogeny put those of 18 of 34 multiple sclerosis patients into a single related-CDR3 cluster, a possible signature. Patients with HTLV-1-associated myelopathy had the highest level of TCR clonal expansion, whereas patients with multiple sclerosis had the lowest level, falling beneath the level found in healthy controls.

From 2 million PBMCs stored at -80 C, the unsorted libraries were generated. It was by 5'RACE with 10-nucleotide random UMIs that the cDNA was made. TCRdb called the 5' RACE reads again in MiXCR, with one record for every CDR3 protein. The sample has about 88,000 distinct CDR3 sequences, 3.5% to 4% seen once. The receptor's source is a woman younger than 30 with multiple sclerosis. The sequencing input was PBMCs. This chain links TRBV5-1 with TRBJ2-7, with 11 bases matching TRBD2. CDR3 loop: CASSFRLAGPPYEQYF. The CDR3 DNA follows: TGCGCCAGCAGCTTCCGACTAGCGGGACCTCCCTACGAGCAGTACTTC.